These 9 T cell receptor beta chains were all obtained from the same sample, sequenced in a study of blood T cells in healthy people across ages. Then a second PCR, running about 6 to 11 cycles, was carried out with a sample-barcoded 5' primer and a J-beta primer mix. TCRdb independently ran MiXCR on the 5' RACE reads; one entry per CDR3 protein. Of some 900,000 distinct CDR3 sequences in the sample, under 35% were seen once. Sample: blood. The source is a woman of 80 years or more in good health.

Regarding this clonotype: A much larger clone differs by one base, so this may be a read error. The CDR3 ends on some other residue instead of the conserved phenylalanine or tryptophan, so this is likely a read error. The chain employs TRBV20-1 and TRBJ2-7; TRBD1 matches at 8 bases. The V gene's germline CDR1 is DFQATT and CDR2 SNEGSKA (reference sequence). The V and J ends lost 0 bases and 1 base, in that order; junction bases with no gene match: 2. This CDR3 is built from 14 residues. The CDR3 DNA sequence: TGCAGTGCTAGAGATCGACAGGGGTCCTACGAGCAGTACTGC. Translation gives CSARDRQGSYEQYC.

This clonotype was recorded at least ten times. The chain combines TRBV7-2 with TRBJ2-7; D is possibly TRBD1 (6 bases). The germline CDR1 and CDR2 sequences are SGHTA and FQGNSA. This CDR3 spans 13 amino acids. Trimming pared 4 bases from V and 5 bases from J, leaving 12 bases between. Here the CDR3 DNA reads TGTGCCAGCAGCTCACAGGGATTTAACGAGCAGTACTTC. The encoded protein is CASSSQGFNEQYF.

This clonotype was detected many times. The J gene is TRBJ2-1, the V gene TRBV3-1; 16 bases line up with TRBD2. CDR1 is LGHDT and CDR2 is YNNKEL in the germline V gene (reference sequence). Trimming at V came to 4 bases and at J to 7 bases, leaving 1 base not matched to a gene. The CDR3 length is 15 residues. The CDR3 DNA is TGTGCCAGCAGCCGGGGACTAGCGGGGGGGAATGAGCAGTTCTTC. It translates to CASSRGLAGGNEQFF.

The sample holds a few counts of this clonotype. CDR3 sequence: CASSFRMPFGAGELFF. As DNA, the CDR3 is TGTGCCAGCAGTTTCCGGATGCCCTTTGGCGCCGGGGAGCTGTTTTTT. V gene TRBV27 combines with J gene TRBJ2-2; no clear D. Trimming shortened V by 3 bases and J by 6 bases, and 17 bases separated the two germline ends. Looked up from germline, CDR1 is MNHEY and CDR2 is SMNVEV (reference sequence). This CDR3 has 16 amino acids.

The V and J genes are TRBV28 and TRBJ1-2; TRBD1 aligns across 9 bases. CDR1 and CDR2 from the germline V gene are MDHEN and SYDVKM. The CDR3 runs 15 residues. Germline trimming cut 1 base from V and 8 bases from J; bases unmatched to any gene: 8. The CDR3 coding sequence is TGTGCCAGCAGTTTATACCCCGGACAGGGGCGAGGCTACACCTTC. Encoded protein: CASSLYPGQGRGYTF.

This clonotype was seen more than once but under ten times. The genes are TRBV2 and TRBJ1-2; TRBD1 agrees at 10 bases. Per germline, CDR1 SNHLY and CDR2 FYNNEI. The CDR3 runs 13 residues. V trimming: 5 bases; J trimming: 8 bases; junction bases outside the gene matches: 5. The CDR3 nucleotides are TGTGCCAGCAGTACGACAGGGGGCGAAGGCTACACCTTC. Its protein product is CASSTTGGEGYTF.

Comment on this clonotype: This clone may be a read error of a much larger clone one base away. The chain employs TRBV6-5 and TRBJ2-7, with a weak D call TRBD1 (5 bases). The CDR3 length is 14 residues. Trimming left V 1 base short and J 0 bases short, with 7 bases between. CDR1 is MNHEY, CDR2 SVGAGI, per germline. The CDR3 DNA reads as TGTGCCAGCAGTTACTACAGGAGCTCCTACGAGCAGTACGTC. It codes for CASSYYRSSYEQYV.

This clonotype was counted at least ten times. The V gene is TRBV27, the J gene TRBJ1-5; tentatively, D is TRBD1 (5 bases). CDR3 length equals 12 residues. CDR1 and CDR2 from the germline V gene are MNHEY and SMNVEV (reference sequence). This CDR3 is CGAGRTNEPQHF. The CDR3 DNA follows: TGTGGTGCGGGGAGGACAAATGAGCCCCAGCATTTT.

Notes on this clonotype: A read error is possible here, since a much larger clone lies one base away. The CDR3 sequence: CASSKLGRGETQYF. Written as DNA, the CDR3 is TGCGCCAGCAGTAAACTAGGTCGCGGGGAGACCCAGTACTTC. The chain joins TRBV4-1 to TRBJ2-7, with a tentative D call TRBD2 (5 bases). The J call may be in error: the DNA end matches TRBJ2-5 better. There are 14 residues in the CDR3. The germline V gene has CDR1 MGHRA and CDR2 YSYEKL.